This record looks at one TCR beta chain sequence and its context. Antigen unknown. The sample belongs to a study of post-analysis software for immune sequencing data. TCR beta cDNA libraries included unique molecular identifiers. One entry per CDR3 protein, called by TCRdb with MiXCR from the PCR reads. The table records around 400,000 distinct CDR3 sequences, 30% to 45% of them present only once. Study-wide results and limits: About five TRBV segments occurring more often in patients than controls included TRBV5-6, TRBV5-1 and TRBV20-1.

Per germline, CDR1 SGHRS and CDR2 YFSETQ. CDR3 length equals 14 residues. With 0 bases removed from V and 2 bases from J, the gap between germline ends came to 6 bases. The clonotype was recovered from a girl aged 2-9 years with multiple sclerosis. V and J are TRBV5-1 and TRBJ2-1; D not resolved. The sequenced sample consisted of blood. The CDR3 here is CASSLESAYNEQFF. The CDR3 region has the DNA TGCGCCAGCAGCTTGGAGAGCGCCTACAATGAGCAGTTCTTC. Full variable domain (outside the CDR3, taken from reference TRBV5-1 and TRBJ2-1): KAGVTQTPRYLIKTRGQQVTLSCSPISGHRSVSWYQQTPGQGLQFLFEYFSETQRNKGNFPGRFSGRQFSNSRSEMNVSTLELGDSALYLCASSLESAYNEQFFGPGTRLTVL.